A selection of T cell receptor beta chains follows, all from one sample in a study of neurological immune-mediated disorders. MiXCR was run by TCRdb on the 5' RACE reads, yielding one entry per CDR3 protein. The repertoire has 80,000 to 85,000 distinct CDR3 sequences, just over 2.5% of them found once; the top ten carry roughly 1.2%. Sequenced: PBMCs. The receptors derive from a woman aged 25 to 45 with multiple sclerosis. Each CDR3 is given with its conserved first and last residue. D genes are given only for firm matches. A row's size may be missing; if present it is once, few, many or a size class.

V,D,size,J,DNA,CDR3
TRBV5-1,-,many,TRBJ2-1,TGCGCCACCTCCTTGGGGAGCTCCTACAATGAGCAGTTCTTC,CATSLGSSYNEQFF
TRBV6-5,TRBD1,many,TRBJ2-3,TGTGCCAGCAGACCGGGACAGGGCCTCACAGATACGCAGTATTTT,CASRPGQGLTDTQYF
TRBV24-1,-,many,TRBJ1-3,TGTGCCACCAGGGGAAGATTAAACACCATATATTTT,CATRGRLNTIYF
TRBV7-2,-,many,TRBJ2-7,TGTGCCAGCACCCCCCAACGGGGGCGGGAGCAGTACTTC,CASTPQRGREQYF
TRBV7-2,-,many,TRBJ2-7,TGTGCCAGCAGCTTAGGAACAGGTTCCTCCTACGAGCAGTACTTC,CASSLGTGSSYEQYF
TRBV29-1,-,many,TRBJ2-1,TGCAGCGTGGACCTGGTTTCCTACAATGAGCAGTTCTTC,CSVDLVSYNEQFF
TRBV29-1,-,many,TRBJ1-3,TGCAGCGTTGAAGTTTCCCCTAACACCATATATTTT,CSVEVSPNTIYF
TRBV4-3,-,many,TRBJ2-7,TGCGCCAGCAGCCAAGAAGTCGGCAGCTACGAGCAGTACTTC,CASSQEVGSYEQYF
TRBV5-1,-,many,TRBJ2-3,TGCGCCAGCAGCTTGGCACGGCTGGGTGATACGCAGTATTTT,CASSLARLGDTQYF
TRBV6-2/TRBV6-3,-,many,TRBJ2-3,TGTGCCAGCAGTTACTCTTTTCATACGCAGTATTTT,CASSYSFHTQYF
TRBV29-1,-,many,TRBJ2-1,TGCAGCGCACGGAGGGAAAGGGAGATCGATGAGCAGTTCTTC,CSARREREIDEQFF
TRBV18,TRBD2,many,TRBJ2-4,TGTGCCAGCTCACCGAGGCTAGCGGGAGGAAAAGCCAAAAACATTCAGTACTTC,CASSPRLAGGKAKNIQYF
TRBV6-1,-,medium-sized,TRBJ2-2,TGTGCCAGCAGTGTTGAGACCGCTCGGGCCGGGGAGCTGTTTTTT,CASSVETARAGELFF
TRBV4-1,TRBD1,many,TRBJ1-3,TGCGCCAGCAGCCTGCATACAGGGGCCGCCGGAAACACCATATATTTT,CASSLHTGAAGNTIYF
TRBV29-1,-,many,TRBJ2-3,TGCAGCGCTGGTAGACTTAGCACAGATACGCAGTATTTT,CSAGRLSTDTQYF
TRBV29-1,-,-,TRBJ1-1,TGCAGCGTTGTGGGCGATAGGGAGGTCACTGAAGCTTTCTTT,CSVVGDREVTEAFF
TRBV30,TRBD1,many,TRBJ2-7,TGTGCCTGGAGTTTCGGACAGGGAAAATCCGAGCAGTACTTC,CAWSFGQGKSEQYF
TRBV11-3,TRBD1,many,TRBJ2-2,TGTGCCAGCAGCCCAGACAGGGGGCGATACACCGGGGAGCTGTTTTTT,CASSPDRGRYTGELFF
TRBV5-1,-,many,TRBJ2-1,TGCGCCAGCAGCTTTCCGGTCCACAATGAGCAGTTCTTC,CASSFPVHNEQFF
TRBV28,-,many,TRBJ1-2,TGTGCCAGCAGTTTAGGGACACGGTCGGGTGGCTACACCTTC,CASSLGTRSGGYTF
TRBV29-1,-,many,TRBJ2-5,TGCAGCACCGTACTTATAGGGCCTGGGGGAGAGACCCAGTACTTC,CSTVLIGPGGETQYF
TRBV11-2,-,many,TRBJ1-1,TGTGCCAGCATTCAGGGCCTGAACACTGAAGCTTTCTTT,CASIQGLNTEAFF
TRBV28,-,many,TRBJ2-2,TGTGCCAGCAGTTTGAGTATGGCGGGGCCACCCGAAAGGGAGCTGTTTTTT,CASSLSMAGPPERELFF
TRBV20-1,TRBD2,many,TRBJ2-3,TGCAGTGCTGGGGAGGGAGCGGGAGATGGAGTAGATACGCAGTATTTT,CSAGEGAGDGVDTQYF
TRBV6-2/TRBV6-3,-,many,TRBJ2-7,TGTGCCAGCTGGGACGGTGCCCTCGGCCAGGTCTACGAGCAGTACTTC,CASWDGALGQVYEQYF
TRBV6-2/TRBV6-3,TRBD1,many,TRBJ2-2,TGTGCCAGCAGTGAGCGTGCGACAGGGTTCGGGAACACCGGGGAGCTGTTTTTT,CASSERATGFGNTGELFF
TRBV6-5,-,many,TRBJ2-5,TGTGCCAGCAGTTACTCGGGCCAGTTCCAAGAGACCCAGTACTTC,CASSYSGQFQETQYF